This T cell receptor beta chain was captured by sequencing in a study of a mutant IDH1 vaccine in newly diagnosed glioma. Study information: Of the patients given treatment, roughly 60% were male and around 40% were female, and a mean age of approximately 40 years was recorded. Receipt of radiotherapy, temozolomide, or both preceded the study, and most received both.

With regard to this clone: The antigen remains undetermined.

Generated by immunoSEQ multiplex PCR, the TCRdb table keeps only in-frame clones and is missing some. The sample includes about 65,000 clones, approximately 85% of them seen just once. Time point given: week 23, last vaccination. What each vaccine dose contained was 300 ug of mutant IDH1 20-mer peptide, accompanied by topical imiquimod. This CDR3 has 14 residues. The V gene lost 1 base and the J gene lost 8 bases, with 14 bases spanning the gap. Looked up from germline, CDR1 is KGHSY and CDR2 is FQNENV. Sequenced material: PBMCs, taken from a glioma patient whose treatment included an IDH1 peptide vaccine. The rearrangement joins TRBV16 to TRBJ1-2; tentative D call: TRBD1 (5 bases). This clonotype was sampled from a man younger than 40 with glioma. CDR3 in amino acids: CASSQFRQGGGYTF. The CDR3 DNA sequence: TGTGCCAGCAGCCAATTCCGGCAGGGAGGAGGCTACACCTTC. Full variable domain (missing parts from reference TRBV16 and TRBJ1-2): GEEVAQTPKHLVRGEGQKAKLYCAPIKGHSYVFWYQQVLKNEFKFLISFQNENVFDETGMPKERFSAKCLPNSPCSLEIQATKLEDSAVYFCASSQFRQGGGYTFGSGTRLTVV.